This TCR beta chain originates from a study of early T cells in non-severe SARS-CoV-2 infection. Whole-study context: Sequencing input comprised bulk RNA from unsorted whole blood; chain pairing was not available. Overall study results and limits: Matching results from VDJdb favored anti-spike CD8 responses, leaving private and CD4 specificities undetected.

This clonotype was seen more than once but under ten times. The target antigen is unknown. Individual cDNA molecules each received unique molecular identifiers attached to them. TCRdb re-called the 5' RACE reads with MiXCR, one entry per CDR3 protein. This sample has over 50,000 distinct CDR3 sequences, with around 7.7% found just once. V lost 0 bases and J 1 base, leaving 7 bases between the germline ends. The CDR3 loop spans 13 amino acids. Germline V gene lookup returns CDR1 GTSNPN and CDR2 SVGIG (reference sequence). Source: whole blood, taken at baseline. The sequence was obtained from an adult who was a healthcare worker with PCR-confirmed SARS-CoV-2 infection or an uninfected control (not recorded which). The V gene is TRBV30, the J gene TRBJ2-7; D call uncertain. CDR3 DNA: TGTGCCTGGAGTGTACCCGGGTCCTACGAGCAGTACTTC. As protein: CAWSVPGSYEQYF.